The source of this T cell receptor (beta chain) is a study of OX40 agonist ivuxolimab in advanced cancers. Concerning the study at large: The costimulatory receptor OX40 (CD134) was targeted by ivuxolimab, a fully human IgG2 agonistic monoclonal antibody. Intravenous ivuxolimab was administered to patients every 2 weeks at six dose levels: 0.01, 0.1, 0.3, 1.5, 3 and 10 mg/kg. Among the roughly 50 dose-escalation patients, some 20 had hepatocellular carcinoma, 15 or so melanoma, 9 renal cell carcinoma and 9 head and neck cancer. In the dose-escalation cohort, roughly 80% of patients were male, and the mean age was around 60 years, with a range of roughly 20 to 80. Patients were allowed to have had prior anti-PD-1, anti-PD-L1 or anti-CTLA-4 therapy, and around 41% of the dose-escalation patients had previously received checkpoint inhibitors. Partial responses occurred in three dose-escalation patients: two with cutaneous melanoma and one with hepatocellular carcinoma. The point of sequencing TCRbeta in the periphery was to test whether ivuxolimab changed TCR sequence diversity and drove clonal T-cell expansion. The paper reports the monotherapy dose-escalation portion (N ≈ 50 patients) of the phase I ivuxolimab trial.

Comments on this clone: This clone's antigen is unknown. No clone much larger than this one lies a single base away; base qualities are absent.

Genomic DNA was isolated from the sorted cells so that the TCRbeta CDR3 region could be sequenced. TCRbeta CDR3 regions were sequenced using the immunoSEQ Assay. TCRdb mirrors the immuneACCESS table, restricted to in-frame sequences. Some clones are absent from its copies; in checked studies, under half trace to an unresolved V gene, and the reason for the others is unknown. The sample table contains more than 50,000 clones; only one count was recorded for over 80% of them. The ten largest clones capture less than 2% of the sample. The trial excluded patients who had a history of autoimmune disease or who were on systemic immunosuppression. Peripheral blood for TCR sequencing was drawn from every dose cohort at baseline, at cycle 4 day 1 and at cycle 7 day 1. The samples were drawn from a first-in-human, open-label, multicenter phase I dose-escalation trial of ivuxolimab. Adults with locally advanced or metastatic melanoma, renal cell, hepatocellular, or head and neck squamous cell carcinoma were enrolled in the trial. CD4+ and CD8+ T cells were sorted separately from peripheral blood before TCR sequencing.

V loses 8 bases of germline sequence and J loses 0 bases, and the interval between the two ends is 4 bases. The germline V gene (reference sequence) supplies CDR1 MNHNY and CDR2 SVGAGI. The CDR3 covers 11 residues, taking in both the cysteine and the phenylalanine. Only CDR3 DNA is held: 33 bases, read in frame from base 1. Overall results and qualifications from the work: Low levels of normalized T-cell clonal expansion were also seen in some patients who did not respond. On average, CD8+ T cells showed more expanded clones than CD4+ T cells after ivuxolimab. Antigen specificity was not determined for the clonally expanded peripheral T cells. At doses of 0.1 to 3.0 mg/kg, clonal expansion of both CD4+ and CD8+ blood T cells was observed from baseline to week 6. Partial responders in the 0.1-3.0 mg/kg groups had among the lowest normalized peripheral clonal expansion, especially among CD8+ T cells.

The TCR was taken from an adult with an advanced solid tumor such as melanoma, head and neck, liver or kidney cancer. The sequence links TRBV6-6 to TRBJ1-2; too little of a D gene remains to name it. The starting material was CD4+ or CD8+ T cells sorted from blood, obtained in a trial of the OX40 agonist ivuxolimab. Here the CDR3 is given as CASQSNYGYTF. The sequenced DNA: TGTGCCAGCCAGTCTAACTATGGCTACACCTTC.